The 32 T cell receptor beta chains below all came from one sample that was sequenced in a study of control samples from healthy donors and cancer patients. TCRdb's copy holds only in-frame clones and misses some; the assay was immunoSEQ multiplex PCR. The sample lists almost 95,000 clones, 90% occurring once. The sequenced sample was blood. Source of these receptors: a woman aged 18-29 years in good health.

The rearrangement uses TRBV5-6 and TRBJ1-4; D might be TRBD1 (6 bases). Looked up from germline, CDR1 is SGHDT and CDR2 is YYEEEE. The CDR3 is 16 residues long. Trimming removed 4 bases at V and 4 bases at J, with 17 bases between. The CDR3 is CASSRPGALGNEKLFF. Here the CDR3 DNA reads TGTGCCAGCAGCCGGCCGGGGGCGCTGGGTAATGAAAAACTGTTTTTT.

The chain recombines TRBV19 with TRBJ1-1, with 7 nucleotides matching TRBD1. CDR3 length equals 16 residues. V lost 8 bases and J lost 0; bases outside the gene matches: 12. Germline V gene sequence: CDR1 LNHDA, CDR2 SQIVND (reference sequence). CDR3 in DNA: TGTGCCAGTGGCCCCACAGGGGTCTCTTTGAACACTGAAGCTTTCTTT. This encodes CASGPTGVSLNTEAFF.

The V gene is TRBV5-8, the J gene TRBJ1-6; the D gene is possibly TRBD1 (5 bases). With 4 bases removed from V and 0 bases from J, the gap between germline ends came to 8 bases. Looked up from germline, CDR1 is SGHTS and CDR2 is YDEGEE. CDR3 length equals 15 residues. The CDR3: CASSPQDSYNSPLHF. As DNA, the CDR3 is TGTGCCAGCAGCCCACAGGACTCCTATAATTCACCCCTCCACTTT. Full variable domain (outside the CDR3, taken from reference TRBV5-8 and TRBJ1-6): EAGVTQSPTHLIKTRGQQATLRCSPISGHTSVYWYQQALGLGLQFLLWYDEGEERNRGNFPPRFSGRQFPNYSSELNVNALELEDSALYLCASSPQDSYNSPLHFGNGTRLTVT.

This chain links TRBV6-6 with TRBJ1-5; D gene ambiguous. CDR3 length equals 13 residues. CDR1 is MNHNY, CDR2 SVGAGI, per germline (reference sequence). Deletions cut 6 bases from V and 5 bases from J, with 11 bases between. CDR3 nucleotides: TGTGCCAGCAGCCCAGCCCGTCATCAGCCCCAGCATTTT. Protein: CASSPARHQPQHF.

The CDR3 sequence: CASSPTGAKNTEAFF. The CDR3 DNA reads as TGTGCCAGCAGCCCTACAGGGGCGAAGAACACTGAAGCTTTCTTT. V usage is TRBV5-4 and J usage is TRBJ1-1, with 7 positions matching TRBD1. The V and J ends lost 4 bases and 1 base, in that order; junction bases with no gene match: 7. CDR3 length: 15 amino acids. The V gene's germline CDR1 is SGHNT and CDR2 YYREEE (reference sequence).

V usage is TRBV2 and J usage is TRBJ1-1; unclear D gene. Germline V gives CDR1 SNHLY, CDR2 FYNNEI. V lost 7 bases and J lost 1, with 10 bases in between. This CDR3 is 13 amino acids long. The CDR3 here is CASKETANTEAFF. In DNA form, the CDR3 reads TGTGCCAGCAAGGAGACCGCGAACACTGAAGCTTTCTTT.

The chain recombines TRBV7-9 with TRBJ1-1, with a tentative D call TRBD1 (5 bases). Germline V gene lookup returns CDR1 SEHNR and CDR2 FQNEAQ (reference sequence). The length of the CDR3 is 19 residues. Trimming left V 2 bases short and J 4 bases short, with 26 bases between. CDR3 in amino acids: CASSLTLRRVQTGPTEAFF. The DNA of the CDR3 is TGTGCCAGCAGCTTAACTCTTCGAAGGGTACAAACAGGACCCACTGAAGCTTTCTTT.

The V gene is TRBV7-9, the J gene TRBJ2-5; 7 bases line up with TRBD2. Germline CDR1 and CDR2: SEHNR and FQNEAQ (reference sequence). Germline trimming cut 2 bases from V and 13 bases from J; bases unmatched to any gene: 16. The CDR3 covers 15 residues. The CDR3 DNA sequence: TGTGCCAGCAGCTTACCCCTCGGGAGCGGGGTTGCTAGGTACTTC. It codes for CASSLPLGSGVARYF.

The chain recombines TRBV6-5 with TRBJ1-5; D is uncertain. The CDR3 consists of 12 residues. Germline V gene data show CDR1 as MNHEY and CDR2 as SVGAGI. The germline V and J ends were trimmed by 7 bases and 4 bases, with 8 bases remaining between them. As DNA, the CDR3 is TGTGCCAGCACCAACGGGAATCAGCCCCAGCATTTT. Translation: CASTNGNQPQHF.

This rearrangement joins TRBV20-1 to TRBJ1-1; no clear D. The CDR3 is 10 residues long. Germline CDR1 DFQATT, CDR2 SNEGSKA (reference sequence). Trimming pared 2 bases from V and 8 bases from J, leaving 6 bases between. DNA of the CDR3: TGCAGTGCTAGACGCAAGGAAGCTTTCTTT. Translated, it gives CSARRKEAFF.

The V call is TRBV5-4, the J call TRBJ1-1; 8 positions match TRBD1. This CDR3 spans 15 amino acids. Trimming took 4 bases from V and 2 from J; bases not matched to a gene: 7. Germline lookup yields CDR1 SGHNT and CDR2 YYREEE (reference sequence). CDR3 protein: CASSPRTGYNTEAFF. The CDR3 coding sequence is TGTGCCAGCAGCCCACGGACAGGGTACAACACTGAAGCTTTCTTT.

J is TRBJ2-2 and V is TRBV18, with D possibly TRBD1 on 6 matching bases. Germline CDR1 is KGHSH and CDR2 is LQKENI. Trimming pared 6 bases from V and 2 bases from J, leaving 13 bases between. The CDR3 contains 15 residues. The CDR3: CASSLTRGNTGELFF. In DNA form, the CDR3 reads TGTGCCAGCTCGTTAACCAGGGGAAACACCGGGGAGCTGTTTTTT.

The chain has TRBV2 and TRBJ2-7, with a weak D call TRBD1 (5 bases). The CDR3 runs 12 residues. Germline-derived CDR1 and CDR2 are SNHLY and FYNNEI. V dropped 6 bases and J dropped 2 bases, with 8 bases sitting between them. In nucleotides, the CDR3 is TGTGCCAGCAGCGAGGACACCTACGAGCAGTACTTC. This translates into CASSEDTYEQYF.

This chain's CDR3 is CSVERGDGYEQYF. The CDR3 coding sequence is TGCAGCGTTGAACGAGGGGATGGCTACGAGCAGTACTTC. The chain uses TRBV29-1 and TRBJ2-7, with D tentatively TRBD1 or TRBD2 (5 bases each). CDR1 is SQVTM and CDR2 is ANQGSEA in the germline V gene. Trimming took off 2 bases at V and 3 bases at J, with 11 bases between the two ends. The CDR3 totals 13 residues.

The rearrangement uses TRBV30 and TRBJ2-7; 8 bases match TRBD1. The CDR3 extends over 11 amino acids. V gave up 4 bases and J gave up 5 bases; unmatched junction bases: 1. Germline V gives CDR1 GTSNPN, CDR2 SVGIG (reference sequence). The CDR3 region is CAWTGGHEQYF. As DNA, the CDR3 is TGTGCCTGGACAGGGGGCCACGAGCAGTACTTC.

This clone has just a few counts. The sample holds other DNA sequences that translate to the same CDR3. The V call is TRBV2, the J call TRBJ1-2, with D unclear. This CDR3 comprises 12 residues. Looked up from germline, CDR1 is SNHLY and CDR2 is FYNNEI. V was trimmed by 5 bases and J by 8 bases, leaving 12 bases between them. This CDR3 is CASSSGERGYTF. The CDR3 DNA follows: TGTGCCAGCAGTAGCGGGGAGCGGGGCTACACCTTC.

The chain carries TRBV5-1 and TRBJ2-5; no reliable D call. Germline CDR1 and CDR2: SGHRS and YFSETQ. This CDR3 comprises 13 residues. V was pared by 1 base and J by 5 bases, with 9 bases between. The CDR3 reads CASSLTAGETQYF. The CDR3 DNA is TGCGCCAGCAGCTTGACGGCCGGGGAGACCCAGTACTTC.

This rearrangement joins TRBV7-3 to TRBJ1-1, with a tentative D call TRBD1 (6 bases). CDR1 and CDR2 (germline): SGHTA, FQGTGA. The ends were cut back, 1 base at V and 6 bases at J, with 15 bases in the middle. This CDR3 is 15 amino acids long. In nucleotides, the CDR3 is TGTGCCAGCAGCTTAAGCGGAGGGGGAGTATCTGAAGCTTTCTTT. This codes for CASSLSGGGVSEAFF.

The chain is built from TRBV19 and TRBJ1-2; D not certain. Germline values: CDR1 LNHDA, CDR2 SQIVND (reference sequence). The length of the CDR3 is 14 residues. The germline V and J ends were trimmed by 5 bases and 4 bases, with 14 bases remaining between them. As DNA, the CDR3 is TGTGCCAGTAGTGCAAGAAAAGACGGCTATGGCTACACCTTC. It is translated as CASSARKDGYGYTF. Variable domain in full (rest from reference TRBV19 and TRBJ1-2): DGGITQSPKYLFRKEGQNVTLSCEQNLNHDAMYWYRQDPGQGLRLIYYSQIVNDFQKGDIAEGYSVSREKKESFPLTVTSAQKNPTAFYLCASSARKDGYGYTFGSGTRLTVV.

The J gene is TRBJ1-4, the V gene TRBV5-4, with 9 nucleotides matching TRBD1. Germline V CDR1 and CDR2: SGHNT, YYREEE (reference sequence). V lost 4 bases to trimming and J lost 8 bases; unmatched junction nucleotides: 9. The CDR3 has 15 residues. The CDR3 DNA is TGTGCCAGCAGCCCCGAACAGGGGGCGCGAGAAAAACTGTTTTTT. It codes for CASSPEQGAREKLFF.

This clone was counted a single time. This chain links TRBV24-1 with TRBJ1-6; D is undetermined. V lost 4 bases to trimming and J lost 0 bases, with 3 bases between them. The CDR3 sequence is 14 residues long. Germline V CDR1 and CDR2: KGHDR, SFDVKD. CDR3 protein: CATSDSSYNSPLHF. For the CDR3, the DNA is TGTGCCACCAGTGACAGCTCCTATAATTCACCCCTCCACTTT.

CDR3 in amino acids: CASSPLRLAETGNTEAFF. The CDR3 bases are TGTGCCAGCTCACCTCTTCGCCTGGCCGAGACAGGGAACACTGAAGCTTTCTTT. The V gene is TRBV18, the J gene TRBJ1-1; D is perhaps TRBD1 (6 bases). CDR3 length: 18 residues. V shed 3 bases and J shed 1 base, with 21 bases lying between them. Germline V gives CDR1 KGHSH, CDR2 LQKENI.

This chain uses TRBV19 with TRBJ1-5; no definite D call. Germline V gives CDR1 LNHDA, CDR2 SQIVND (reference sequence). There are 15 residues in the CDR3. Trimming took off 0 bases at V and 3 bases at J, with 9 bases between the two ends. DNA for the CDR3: TGTGCCAGTAGTATAGAAGACGGCAACAATCAGCCCCAGCATTTT. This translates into CASSIEDGNNQPQHF. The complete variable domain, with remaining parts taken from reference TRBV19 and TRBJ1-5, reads DGGITQSPKYLFRKEGQNVTLSCEQNLNHDAMYWYRQDPGQGLRLIYYSQIVNDFQKGDIAEGYSVSREKKESFPLTVTSAQKNPTAFYLCASSIEDGNNQPQHFGDGTRLSIL.

The CDR3 loop reads CSAQNEKLFF. The CDR3 DNA sequence: TGCAGTGCTCAAAATGAAAAACTGTTTTTT. The J gene is TRBJ1-4, the V gene TRBV20-1; D remains ambiguous. Trimming cost V 5 bases and J 5 bases, with 3 bases left between them. The germline V gene has CDR1 DFQATT and CDR2 SNEGSKA (reference sequence). The CDR3 extends over 10 amino acids.

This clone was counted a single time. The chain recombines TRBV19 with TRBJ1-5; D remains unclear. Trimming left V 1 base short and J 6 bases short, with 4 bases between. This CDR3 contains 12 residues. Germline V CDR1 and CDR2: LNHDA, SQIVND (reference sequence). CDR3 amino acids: CASSIVSQPQHF. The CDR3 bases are TGTGCCAGTAGTATAGTTAGTCAGCCCCAGCATTTT.

The CDR3 is CASSHTGVYSTDTQYF. The CDR3 DNA reads as TGTGCCAGCAGCCATACAGGGGTTTATTCAACGGATACGCAGTATTTT. The chain joins TRBV3-1 (or the pseudogene TRBV3-2) to TRBJ2-3; 7 nucleotides align to TRBD1. The CDR3 runs to 16 residues. Germline V gives CDR1 LGHDT, CDR2 YNNKEL (reference sequence). V was pared by 3 bases and J by 6 bases, with 12 bases of the junction left unmatched.

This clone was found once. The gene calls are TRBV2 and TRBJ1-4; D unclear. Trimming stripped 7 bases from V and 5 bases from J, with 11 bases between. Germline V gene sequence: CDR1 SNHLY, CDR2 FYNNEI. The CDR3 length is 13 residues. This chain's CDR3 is CASTQQLNEKLFF. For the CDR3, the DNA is TGTGCCAGCACCCAGCAGCTAAATGAAAAACTGTTTTTT.

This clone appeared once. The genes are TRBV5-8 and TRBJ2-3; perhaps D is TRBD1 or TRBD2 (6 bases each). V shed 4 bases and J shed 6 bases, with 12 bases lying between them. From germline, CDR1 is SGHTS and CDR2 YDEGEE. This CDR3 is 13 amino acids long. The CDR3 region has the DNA TGTGCCAGCAGCCGGGAGAGGGGGGATACGCAGTATTTT. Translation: CASSRERGDTQYF.

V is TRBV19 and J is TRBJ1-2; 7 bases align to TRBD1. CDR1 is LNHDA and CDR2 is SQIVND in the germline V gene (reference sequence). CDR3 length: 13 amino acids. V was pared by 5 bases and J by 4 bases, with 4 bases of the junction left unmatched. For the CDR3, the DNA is TGTGCCAGTAGTCCAGACAGGGCCTATGGCTACACCTTC. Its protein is CASSPDRAYGYTF.

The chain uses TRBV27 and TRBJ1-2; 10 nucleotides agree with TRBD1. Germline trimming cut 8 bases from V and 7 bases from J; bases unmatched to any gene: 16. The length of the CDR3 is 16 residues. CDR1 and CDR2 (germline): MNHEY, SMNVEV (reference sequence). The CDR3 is CASYPGQGNPYGGYTF. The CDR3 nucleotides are TGTGCCAGCTATCCGGGACAGGGGAACCCCTATGGTGGCTACACCTTC.

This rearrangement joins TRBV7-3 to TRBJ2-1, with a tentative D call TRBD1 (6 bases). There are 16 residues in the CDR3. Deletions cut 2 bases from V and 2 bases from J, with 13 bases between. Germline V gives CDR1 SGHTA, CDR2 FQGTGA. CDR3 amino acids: CASSLWPGETYNEQFF. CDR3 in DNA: TGTGCCAGCAGCTTATGGCCAGGGGAAACCTACAATGAGCAGTTCTTC.

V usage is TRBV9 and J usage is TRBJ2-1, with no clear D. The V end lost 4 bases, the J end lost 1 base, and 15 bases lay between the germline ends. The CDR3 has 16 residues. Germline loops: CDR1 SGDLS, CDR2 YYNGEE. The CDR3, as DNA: TGTGCCAGCAGCTCCCGACACTCTGGGTCCTACAATGAGCAGTTCTTC. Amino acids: CASSSRHSGSYNEQFF.